This T cell receptor beta chain was found in a study of cytomegalovirus exposure and HLA in healthy donors. The CDR3 extends over 16 amino acids. PCR employed 60 Vbeta and 13 Jbeta primers. Some clones are missing from TCRdb's copy, which holds only in-frame ones; the method was immunoSEQ multiplex PCR. In the table there are approximately 150,000 clones, around four fifths of which are singletons. The V gene is TRBV21-1, the J gene TRBJ2-1; the table assigns TRBD2, which was not confirmed against the DNA. TRBV21-1 is a recognized pseudogene. Sequenced: PBMCs. This TCR was recovered from a man aged 50-60 years in good health and CMV-seropositive. The CDR3 nucleotides read TGTGCCAGCAGCAAAGTGTGCTACTTCACCTACAATGAGCAGTTCTTC. Amino acid sequence: CASSKVCYFTYNEQFF.